Listed below are T cell receptor beta chains from one sample, sequenced in a study of T cells in Graves' hyperthyroidism and ophthalmopathy. TCRdb recomputed calls from the multiplex PCR reads with MiXCR, one row per CDR3 protein. The table has about 500,000 distinct CDR3 sequences, approximately 16% seen once. What was sequenced was blood. These receptors originate from a woman aged 18-29 years with Graves' hyperthyroidism. Both conserved end residues are part of each CDR3. A D gene is named only where the DNA matches it firmly. The listing skips clone size in some rows; elsewhere it reads once, few, many or a size class.

TRBV28	TRBJ1-1	TRBD1	many	CASSRDRVMGAFF	TGTGCCAGCAGTAGGGACAGGGTGATGGGGGCTTTCTTT
TRBV12-3/TRBV12-4	TRBJ1-1	TRBD1	many	CASSLKGQGNTEAFF	TGTGCCAGCAGTTTAAAGGGACAGGGGAACACTGAAGCTTTCTTT
TRBV11-2	TRBJ1-1	.	.	CASSLDEVRTEAFF	TGTGCCAGCAGCTTAGATGAGGTTCGCACTGAAGCTTTCTTT
TRBV20-1	TRBJ2-6	TRBD1	.	CSARSLEGQGFGANVLTF	TGCAGTGCTAGATCCCTGGAGGGACAGGGATTTGGGGCCAACGTCCTGACTTTC
TRBV29-1	TRBJ2-2	.	many	CSVAGLMTGELFF	TGCAGCGTTGCTGGACTAATGACCGGGGAGCTGTTTTTT
TRBV3-1	TRBJ2-1	.	many	CASSRLGGAGRTEQFF	TGTGCCAGCAGCCGCCTAGGGGGAGCCGGGAGAACGGAGCAGTTCTTC
TRBV9	TRBJ1-2	TRBD1	.	CASSGPLGDSNRARGYTF	TGTGCCAGCAGCGGACCCCTCGGGGACAGCAACCGGGCGAGGGGCTACACCTTC
TRBV5-1	TRBJ1-2	.	.	CASSLQNPGVYGYTF	TGCGCCAGCAGCCTGCAGAATCCGGGCGTCTATGGCTACACCTTC
TRBV6-1	TRBJ2-3	.	few	CASSDALADHTQYF	TGTGCCAGCAGTGACGCACTAGCAGATCATACGCAGTATTTT
TRBV3-1	TRBJ2-7	TRBD2	many	CASSQGASSGNYEQYF	TGTGCCAGCAGCCAAGGAGCGTCTAGCGGGAACTACGAGCAGTACTTC
TRBV5-5	TRBJ1-1	.	many	CASSSEWVNTEAFF	TGTGCCAGCAGCTCGGAGTGGGTGAACACTGAAGCTTTCTTT
TRBV20-1	TRBJ1-1	.	many	CSGVLNTEAFF	TGCAGCGGTGTATTGAACACTGAAGCTTTCTTT
TRBV7-3	TRBJ2-1	TRBD2	.	CASSVLSGGSYNEQFF	TGTGCCAGCAGCGTCCTTAGCGGGGGGTCCTACAATGAGCAGTTCTTC
TRBV12-3/TRBV12-4	TRBJ1-1	.	.	CASRASSRLNTEAFF	TGTGCCAGCAGGGCCTCATCACGGCTGAACACTGAAGCTTTCTTT
TRBV28	TRBJ2-3	TRBD1	few	CASSSDRGIGTDTQYF	TGTGCCAGCAGCTCGGACAGGGGTATAGGCACAGATACGCAGTATTTT
TRBV6-6	TRBJ2-7	.	many	CASSYSPTYAQYF	TGTGCCAGCAGTTACTCCCCAACCTACGCGCAGTACTTC
TRBV5-5	TRBJ2-7	TRBD1	many	CASSPGQGGTYEQYF	TGTGCCAGCAGCCCTGGACAGGGAGGTACCTACGAGCAGTACTTC
TRBV19	TRBJ1-6	TRBD1	.	CASSEDRAINSPLHF	TGTGCCAGTAGCGAGGACAGGGCCATTAATTCACCCCTCCACTTT
TRBV7-9	TRBJ2-1	TRBD2	many	CASNPGTSGRQDEQFF	TGTGCCAGCAATCCAGGGACTAGCGGGCGCCAGGATGAGCAGTTCTTC
TRBV24-1	TRBJ2-5	.	many	CATSDPPPGGGRTETQYF	TGTGCCACCAGTGATCCCCCCCCCGGGGGCGGTCGTACGGAGACCCAGTACTTC
TRBV7-2	TRBJ2-3	.	many	CASSFPSRTAHTANTQYF	TGTGCCAGCAGCTTCCCCAGCAGGACGGCGCATACGGCAAATACGCAGTATTTT
TRBV2	TRBJ2-6	.	many	CASSADGANVLTF	TGTGCCAGCAGTGCTGACGGGGCCAACGTCCTGACTTTC
TRBV12-3/TRBV12-4	TRBJ2-2	.	many	CASSSPARRELFF	TGTGCCAGCAGTTCCCCGGCCCGCCGGGAGCTGTTTTTT
TRBV28	TRBJ2-7	TRBD2	many	CASSLFSLAVGGNSYEQYF	TGTGCCAGCAGTTTATTCAGCCTAGCGGTGGGGGGGAATTCCTACGAGCAGTACTTC
TRBV18	TRBJ2-5	.	many	CASSLFPQETQYF	TGTGCCAGCTCACTCTTCCCCCAAGAGACCCAGTACTTC
TRBV6-2/TRBV6-3	TRBJ1-2	.	many	CASSHSMTQGTNGYTF	TGTGCCAGCAGTCATTCCATGACCCAGGGGACGAATGGCTACACCTTC
TRBV2	TRBJ2-2	.	many	CASSEERSTGELFF	TGTGCCAGCAGTGAAGAAAGGAGCACCGGGGAGCTGTTTTTT
TRBV10-1	TRBJ2-1	.	.	CASSLKPGGRGIEQFF	TGCGCCAGCAGTCTTAAACCCGGAGGAAGAGGGATCGAACAGTTCTTC
TRBV7-2	TRBJ2-3	.	.	CASSPMLRAADTQYF	TGTGCCAGCAGCCCGATGTTGCGGGCGGCCGATACGCAGTATTTT
TRBV28	TRBJ2-1	TRBD1	many	CASSPLGKVTGGSYNEQFF	TGTGCCAGCAGTCCTTTAGGGAAAGTGACAGGGGGCTCCTACAATGAGCAGTTCTTC
TRBV12-3/TRBV12-4	TRBJ2-3	TRBD2	many	CASSTSGGTDTQYF	TGTGCCAGCAGTACTAGCGGGGGCACAGATACGCAGTATTTT
TRBV20-1	TRBJ2-1	.	many	CSALRPTYNEQFF	TGCAGTGCTCTCCGGCCCACCTACAATGAGCAGTTCTTC
TRBV7-9	TRBJ2-1	TRBD1	.	CASGDRGHYNEQFF	TGTGCCAGCGGGGACAGGGGTCACTACAATGAGCAGTTCTTC
TRBV4-3	TRBJ1-5	.	.	CASSQDWYSNQPQHF	TGCGCCAGCAGCCAAGATTGGTATAGCAATCAGCCCCAGCATTTT
TRBV6-2/TRBV6-3	TRBJ2-3	.	few	CASRPVYETTDTQYF	TGTGCCAGCAGGCCCGTTTATGAGACCACGGATACGCAGTATTTT
TRBV7-2	TRBJ2-1	.	many	CASSLEGYGTNEQFF	TGTGCCAGCAGCTTAGAGGGGTATGGGACAAATGAGCAGTTCTTC
TRBV5-1	TRBJ2-7	.	many	CASSPRGGDRYEQYF	TGCGCCAGCAGCCCGAGGGGGGGCGATAGGTACGAGCAGTACTTC
TRBV2	TRBJ1-5	.	many	CASSDVFGSGQPQHF	TGTGCCAGCAGTGACGTGTTCGGATCCGGTCAGCCCCAGCATTTT
TRBV11-2	TRBJ2-7	.	many	CASSLTIGDEQYF	TGTGCCAGCAGCCTAACGATTGGGGACGAGCAGTACTTC
TRBV29-1	TRBJ1-4	TRBD1	many	CSVGDRPNEKLFF	TGCAGCGTGGGGGACAGACCGAATGAAAAACTGTTTTTT
TRBV20-1	TRBJ2-1	.	many	CSAPGRGANEQFF	TGCAGTGCTCCGGGACGGGGAGCCAATGAGCAGTTCTTC
TRBV29-1	TRBJ2-1	.	few	CSVVGRGKFSKPSYNEQFF	TGCAGCGTTGTCGGTAGGGGGAAGTTTTCCAAACCATCCTACAATGAGCAGTTCTTC
TRBV4-1	TRBJ2-1	.	.	CASSQGAAVSSYNEQFF	TGCGCCAGCAGCCAAGGGGCGGCGGTGAGCTCCTACAATGAGCAGTTCTTC
TRBV5-6	TRBJ1-3	.	.	CASSLPDSSGNTIYF	TGTGCCAGCAGCTTGCCGGACTCCTCTGGAAACACCATATATTTT
TRBV28	TRBJ2-6	TRBD1	many	CASSPNRGRGANVLTF	TGTGCCAGCAGTCCCAACAGGGGGCGAGGGGCCAACGTCCTGACTTTC
TRBV6-5	TRBJ1-4	.	few	CASSYSPTSAATNEKLFF	TGTGCCAGCAGTTACTCACCAACATCGGCAGCAACTAATGAAAAACTGTTTTTT
TRBV24-1	TRBJ2-1	.	.	CATSESGTDMGNEQFF	TGTGCCACCAGTGAATCCGGGACGGACATGGGAAATGAGCAGTTCTTC
TRBV12-3/TRBV12-4	TRBJ2-1	.	.	CATPRGPPPYNEQFF	TGTGCCACCCCTCGGGGGCCCCCTCCCTACAATGAGCAGTTCTTC
TRBV5-1	TRBJ1-3	TRBD1	.	CASSSWDRGSGNTIYF	TGCGCCAGCAGCTCCTGGGACAGGGGCTCTGGAAACACCATATATTTT
TRBV20-1	TRBJ2-3	TRBD2	few	CSARGSSSGRKEEYF	TGCAGTGCTAGAGGTAGTTCCAGCGGGAGAAAGGAGGAGTATTTT
TRBV5-1	TRBJ2-5	.	many	CASSLGSIGAQETQYF	TGCGCCAGCAGCTTGGGGTCCATAGGTGCCCAAGAGACCCAGTACTTC
TRBV6-6	TRBJ2-5	TRBD1	many	CASSYLGRGQGGGETQYF	TGTGCCAGCAGTTACTTGGGACGGGGACAGGGGGGCGGAGAGACCCAGTACTTC
TRBV11-2	TRBJ2-3	TRBD2	many	CASITLAGSTDTQYF	TGTGCCAGCATCACTCTAGCGGGGAGCACAGATACGCAGTATTTT
TRBV6-9	TRBJ2-7	.	few	CASSYSKNAGRSYEQYF	TGTGCCAGCAGTTATTCTAAGAATGCGGGAAGGTCCTACGAGCAGTACTTC